A single sample is the source of the 6 T cell receptor beta chains below, sequenced in a study of regulatory T cells in long-lasting Graves disease. According to the study, TCR beta libraries were built with iRepertoire HTBI primers and CDR3-region Arm-PCR. TCRdb re-analysed the multiplex PCR reads in MiXCR, keeping a single row per CDR3 protein. This sample yields 350,000 to 500,000 distinct CDR3 sequences, of which 21% are seen a single time; approximately 15% belongs to the top ten. Indicated time point: persistent/refractory GD, antithyroid drugs over 5 years with positive TRAb. From PBMCs, RNA was extracted and then used to make the TCR library. Here the sequenced sample was peripheral blood mononuclear cells (PBMCs), taken when the disease was refractory, from a patient treated with antithyroid drugs. The receptors come from a female donor with Graves disease.

This chain links TRBV20-1 with TRBJ1-4, with no clear D. V shed 6 bases and J shed 4 bases, with 15 bases lying between them. The CDR3 covers 14 residues. Looked up from germline, CDR1 is DFQATT and CDR2 is SNEGSKA (reference sequence). DNA for the CDR3: TGCAGTGCAAACGGACCAAGCCTTAATGAAAAACTGTTTTTT. This sequence encodes CSANGPSLNEKLFF.

The genes are TRBV5-1 and TRBJ1-1; TRBD1 might be the D (5 bases). Trimming cost V 7 bases and J 0 bases, with 13 bases left between them. Germline lookup yields CDR1 SGHRS and CDR2 YFSETQ. The length of the CDR3 is 14 residues. CDR3 amino acids: CASGPTEMNTEAFF. CDR3 nucleotides: TGCGCCAGCGGACCGACAGAAATGAACACTGAAGCTTTCTTT. Combining the CDR3 with reference TRBV5-1 and TRBJ1-1 gives the whole variable domain KAGVTQTPRYLIKTRGQQVTLSCSPISGHRSVSWYQQTPGQGLQFLFEYFSETQRNKGNFPGRFSGRQFSNSRSEMNVSTLELGDSALYLCASGPTEMNTEAFFGQGTRLTVV.

This chain links TRBV20-1 with TRBJ2-1; D remains unclear. V was cut by 4 bases and J by 3 bases, with 7 bases left in between. Germline CDR1 DFQATT, CDR2 SNEGSKA (reference sequence). The CDR3 covers 12 residues. CDR3 nucleotides: TGCAGTGCTAAGAACCACTACAATGAGCAGTTCTTC. Its translation: CSAKNHYNEQFF.

This clonotype was found many times. The chain combines TRBV12-3 or TRBV12-4 with TRBJ1-2; no firm D call. Trimming cost V 7 bases and J 2 bases, with 17 bases left between them. The CDR3 spans 15 residues. CDR3 amino acids: CASIGGGRQNYGYTF. The DNA of the CDR3 is TGTGCCAGCATCGGAGGTGGAAGGCAGAACTATGGCTACACCTTC.

This chain links TRBV7-3 with TRBJ2-7, with TRBD1 matching over 7 bases. Losses at the gene ends were 5 bases for V and 0 bases for J; bases not matched to a gene: 7. The CDR3 consists of 15 residues. Germline V gives CDR1 SGHTA, CDR2 FQGTGA. The CDR3 sequence is CASSPKDRASYEQYF. CDR3 nucleotides: TGTGCCAGCAGCCCTAAAGACAGGGCCTCCTACGAGCAGTACTTC.

The chain is built from TRBV13 and TRBJ2-5; no reliable D call. Germline V gene sequence: CDR1 PRHDT, CDR2 FYEKMQ (reference sequence). V dropped 4 bases and J dropped 5 bases, with 14 bases sitting between them. The CDR3 covers 14 residues. CDR3 in amino acids: CASSSGSPYETQYF. For the CDR3, the DNA is TGTGCCAGCAGCTCCGGGTCCCCTTATGAGACCCAGTACTTC.